The clone carrying this TCR beta chain came up once. cDNA came from around 0.54 to 1 ug RNA primed by random hexamers. Amplification of TCR beta CDR3 spanned 54 Vbeta and 13 Jbeta via immunoSEQ multiplex PCR. TCRdb used MiXCR to reprocess the immunoSEQ multiplex PCR reads, holding one entry per CDR3 protein. The sample lists 330,000 or so distinct CDR3 sequences, around 91% occurring once. The data stem from a study of CD8 T cells in Susac syndrome. V was trimmed by 1 base and J by 1 base, leaving 20 bases between them. This CDR3 is built from 18 residues. Germline V lookup: CDR1 LGHNA, CDR2 YNFKEQ. FACS was used to enrich TEMRA cells, whereas the CD8+ and CD4+ T cells were obtained by negative isolation.

The chain employs TRBV4-2 and TRBJ2-7; tentatively, D is TRBD1 (5 bases). The TCR was taken from a human donor with multiple sclerosis. Input material: CD8+ T cells from PBMCs. This CDR3 reads CASSQVLPGHPMSYEQYF. Written as DNA, the CDR3 is TGTGCCAGCAGCCAAGTTCTCCCAGGGCATCCTATGTCCTACGAGCAGTACTTC.